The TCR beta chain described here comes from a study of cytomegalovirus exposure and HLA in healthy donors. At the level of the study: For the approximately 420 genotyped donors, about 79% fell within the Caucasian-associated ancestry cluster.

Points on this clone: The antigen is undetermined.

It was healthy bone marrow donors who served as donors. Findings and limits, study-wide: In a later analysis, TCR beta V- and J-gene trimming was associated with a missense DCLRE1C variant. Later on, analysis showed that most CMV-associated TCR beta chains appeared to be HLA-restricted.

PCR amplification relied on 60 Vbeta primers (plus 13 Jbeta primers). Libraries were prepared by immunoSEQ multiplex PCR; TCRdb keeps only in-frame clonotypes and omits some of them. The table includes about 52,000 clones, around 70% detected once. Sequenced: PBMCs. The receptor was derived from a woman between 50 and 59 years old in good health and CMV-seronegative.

This CDR3 reads CASSQTSGVYNEQFF. For the CDR3, the DNA is TGTGCCAGCAGCCAGACTAGCGGGGTCTACAATGAGCAGTTCTTC. The chain combines TRBV27 with TRBJ2-1; 11 bases line up with TRBD2. Germline V gives CDR1 MNHEY, CDR2 SMNVEV (reference sequence). This CDR3 spans 15 amino acids. V dropped 6 bases and J dropped 3; count of bases not matched to a gene: 4.